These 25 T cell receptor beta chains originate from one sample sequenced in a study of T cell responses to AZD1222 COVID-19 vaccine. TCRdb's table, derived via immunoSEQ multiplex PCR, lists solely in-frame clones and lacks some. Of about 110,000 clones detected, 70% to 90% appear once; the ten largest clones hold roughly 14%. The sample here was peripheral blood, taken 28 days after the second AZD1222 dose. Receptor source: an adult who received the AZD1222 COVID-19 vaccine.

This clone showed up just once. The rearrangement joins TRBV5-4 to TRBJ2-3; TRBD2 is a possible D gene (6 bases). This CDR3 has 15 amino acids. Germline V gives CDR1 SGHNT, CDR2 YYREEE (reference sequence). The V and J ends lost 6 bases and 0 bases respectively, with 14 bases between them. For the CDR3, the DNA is TGTGCCAGCACCCCTTCGCGGGGAAGCACAGATACGCAGTATTTT. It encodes CASTPSRGSTDTQYF.

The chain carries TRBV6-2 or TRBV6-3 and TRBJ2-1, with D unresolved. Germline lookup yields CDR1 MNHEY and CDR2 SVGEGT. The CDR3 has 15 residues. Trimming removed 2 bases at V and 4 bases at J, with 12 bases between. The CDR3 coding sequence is TGTGCCAGCAGTTACCCCCTCGCAGATTACAATGAGCAGTTCTTC. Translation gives CASSYPLADYNEQFF.

The CDR3 DNA reads as TGTGCCATCCTTGGTGGGACAAGCTATAATTCACCCCTCCACTTT. It yields the protein CAILGGTSYNSPLHF. This chain joins TRBV28 and TRBJ1-6; D possibly corresponds to TRBD1 (6 bases). CDR1 and CDR2 (germline): MDHEN, SYDVKM. V lost 10 bases and J lost 3, with 16 bases in between. The CDR3 is made up of 15 amino acids.

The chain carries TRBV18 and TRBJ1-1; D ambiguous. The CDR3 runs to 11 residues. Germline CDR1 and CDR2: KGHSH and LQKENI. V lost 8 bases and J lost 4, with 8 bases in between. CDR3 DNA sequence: TGTGCCAGCCGCGATGTCACTGAAGCTTTCTTT. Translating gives CASRDVTEAFF.

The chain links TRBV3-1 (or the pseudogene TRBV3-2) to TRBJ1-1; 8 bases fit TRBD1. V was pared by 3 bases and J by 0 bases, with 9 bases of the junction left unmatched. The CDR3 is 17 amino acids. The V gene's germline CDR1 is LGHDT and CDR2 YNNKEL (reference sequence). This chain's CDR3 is CASSHRTGSLLNTEAFF. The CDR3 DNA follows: TGTGCCAGCAGCCACAGGACAGGGAGTCTCTTGAACACTGAAGCTTTCTTT.

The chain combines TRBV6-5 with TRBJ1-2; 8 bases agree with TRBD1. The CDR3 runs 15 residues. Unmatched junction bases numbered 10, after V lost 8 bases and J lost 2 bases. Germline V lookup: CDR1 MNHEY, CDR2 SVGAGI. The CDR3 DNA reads TGTGCCAGCCTACCCTTGCAGGGGGCGAACTATGGCTACACCTTC. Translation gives CASLPLQGANYGYTF.

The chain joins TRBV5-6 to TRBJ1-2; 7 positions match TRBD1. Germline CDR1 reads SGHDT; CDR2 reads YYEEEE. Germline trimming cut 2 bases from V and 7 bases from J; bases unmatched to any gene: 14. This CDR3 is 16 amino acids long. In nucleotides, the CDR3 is TGTGCCAGCAGCTTAATGGAGAGACAGGGAAGACGTGGCTACACCTTC. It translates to CASSLMERQGRRGYTF.

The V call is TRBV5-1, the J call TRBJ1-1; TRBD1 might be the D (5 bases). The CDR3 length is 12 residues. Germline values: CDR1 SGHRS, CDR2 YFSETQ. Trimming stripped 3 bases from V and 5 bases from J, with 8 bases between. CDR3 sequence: CASSWQGTEAFF. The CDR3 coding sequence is TGCGCCAGCAGCTGGCAGGGTACTGAAGCTTTCTTT.

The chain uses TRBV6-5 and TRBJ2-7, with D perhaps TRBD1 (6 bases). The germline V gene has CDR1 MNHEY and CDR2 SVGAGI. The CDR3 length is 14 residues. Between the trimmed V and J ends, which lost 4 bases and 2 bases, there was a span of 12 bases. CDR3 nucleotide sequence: TGTGCCAGCAGTTCAGGGGCGACCACCTACGAGCAGTACTTC. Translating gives CASSSGATTYEQYF.

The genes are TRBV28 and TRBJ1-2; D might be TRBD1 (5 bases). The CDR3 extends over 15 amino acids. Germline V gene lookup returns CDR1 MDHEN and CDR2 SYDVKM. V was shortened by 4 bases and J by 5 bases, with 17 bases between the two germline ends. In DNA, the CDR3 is TGTGCCAGCAGTTATGGGGACTCGGGCCGTTATGGCTACACCTTC. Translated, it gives CASSYGDSGRYGYTF.

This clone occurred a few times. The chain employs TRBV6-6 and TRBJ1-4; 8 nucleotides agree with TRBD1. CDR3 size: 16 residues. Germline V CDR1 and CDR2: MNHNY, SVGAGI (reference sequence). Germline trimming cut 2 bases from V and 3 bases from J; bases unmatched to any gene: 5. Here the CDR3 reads CASSYGVTGANEKLFF. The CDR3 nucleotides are TGTGCCAGCAGTTACGGAGTGACAGGGGCTAATGAAAAACTGTTTTTT.

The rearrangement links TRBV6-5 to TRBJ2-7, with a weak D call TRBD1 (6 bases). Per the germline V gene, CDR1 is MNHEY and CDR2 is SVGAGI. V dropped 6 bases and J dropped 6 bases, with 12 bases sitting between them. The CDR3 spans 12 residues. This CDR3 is CASSLGHSEQYF. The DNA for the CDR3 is TGTGCCAGCAGCCTGGGACACAGCGAGCAGTACTTC.

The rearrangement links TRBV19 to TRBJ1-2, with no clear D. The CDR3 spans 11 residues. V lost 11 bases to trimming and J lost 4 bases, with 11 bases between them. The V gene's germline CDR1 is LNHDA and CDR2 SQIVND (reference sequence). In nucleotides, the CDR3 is TGTGCCGATATTTTGGTCTATGGCTACACCTTC. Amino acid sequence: CADILVYGYTF.

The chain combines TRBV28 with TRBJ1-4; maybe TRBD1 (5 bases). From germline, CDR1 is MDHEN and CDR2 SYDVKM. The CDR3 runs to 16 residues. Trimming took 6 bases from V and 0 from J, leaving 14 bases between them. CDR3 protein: CASSPIDSATNEKLFF. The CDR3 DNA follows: TGTGCCAGCAGCCCTATTGACAGTGCAACTAATGAAAAACTGTTTTTT.

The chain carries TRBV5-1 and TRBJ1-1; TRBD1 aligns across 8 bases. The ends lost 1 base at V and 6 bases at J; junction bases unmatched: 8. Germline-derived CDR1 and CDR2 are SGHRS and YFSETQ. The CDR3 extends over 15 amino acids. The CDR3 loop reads CASSLWSGGKAEAFF. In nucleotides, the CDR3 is TGCGCCAGCAGCTTGTGGTCAGGGGGCAAGGCTGAAGCTTTCTTT.

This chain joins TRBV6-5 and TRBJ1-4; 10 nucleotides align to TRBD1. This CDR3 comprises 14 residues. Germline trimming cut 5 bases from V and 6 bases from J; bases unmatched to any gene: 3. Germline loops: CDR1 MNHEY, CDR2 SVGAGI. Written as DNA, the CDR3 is TGTGCCAGCAGTCCCGGGACAGGGGATGAAAAACTGTTTTTT. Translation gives CASSPGTGDEKLFF.

The CDR3 protein is CASSERDLYGYTF. CDR3 in DNA: TGTGCCAGCAGTGAAAGGGACCTCTATGGCTACACCTTC. The chain joins TRBV6-1 to TRBJ1-2, with D possibly matching TRBD1 (5 bases). CDR1 and CDR2 from the germline V gene are MNHNS and SASEGT. The V gene lost 2 bases and the J gene lost 4 bases, with 8 bases spanning the gap. The CDR3 runs to 13 residues.

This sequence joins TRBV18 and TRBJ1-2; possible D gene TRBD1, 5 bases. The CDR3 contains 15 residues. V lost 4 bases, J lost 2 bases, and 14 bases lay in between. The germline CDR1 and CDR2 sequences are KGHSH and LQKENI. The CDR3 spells CASSRTDTPNYGYTF. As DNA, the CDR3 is TGTGCCAGCTCACGGACGGACACTCCAAACTATGGCTACACCTTC.

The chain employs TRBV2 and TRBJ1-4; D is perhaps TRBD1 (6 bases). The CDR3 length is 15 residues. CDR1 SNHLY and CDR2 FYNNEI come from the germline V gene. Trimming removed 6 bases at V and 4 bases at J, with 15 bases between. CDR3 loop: CASRPPGHNNEKLFF. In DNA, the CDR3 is TGTGCCAGCAGGCCCCCGGGACATAATAATGAAAAACTGTTTTTT.

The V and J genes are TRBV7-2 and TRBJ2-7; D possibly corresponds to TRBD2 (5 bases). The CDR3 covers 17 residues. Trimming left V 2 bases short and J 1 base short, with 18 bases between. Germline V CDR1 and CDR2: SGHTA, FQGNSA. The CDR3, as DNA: TGTGCCAGCAGCTTAAGGGAGTTGCGCGGGCCTTCCTACGAGCAGTACTTC. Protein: CASSLRELRGPSYEQYF.

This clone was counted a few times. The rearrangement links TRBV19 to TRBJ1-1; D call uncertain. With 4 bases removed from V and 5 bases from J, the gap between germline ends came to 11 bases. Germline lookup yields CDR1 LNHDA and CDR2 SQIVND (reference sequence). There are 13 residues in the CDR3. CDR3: CASSNDGSTEAFF. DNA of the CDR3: TGTGCCAGTAGTAACGACGGATCGACTGAAGCTTTCTTT.

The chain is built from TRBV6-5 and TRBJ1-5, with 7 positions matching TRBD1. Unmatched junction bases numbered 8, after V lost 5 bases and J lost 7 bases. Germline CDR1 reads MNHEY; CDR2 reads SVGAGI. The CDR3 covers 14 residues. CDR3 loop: CASSRQGSYQPQHF. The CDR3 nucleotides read TGTGCCAGCAGTAGACAGGGCTCGTACCAGCCCCAGCATTTT.

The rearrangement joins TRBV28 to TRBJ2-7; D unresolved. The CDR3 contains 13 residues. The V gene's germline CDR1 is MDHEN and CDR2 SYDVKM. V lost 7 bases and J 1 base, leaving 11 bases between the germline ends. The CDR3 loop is CASNRSPSYEQYF. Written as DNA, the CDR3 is TGTGCCAGCAACCGAAGTCCGTCCTACGAGCAGTACTTC.

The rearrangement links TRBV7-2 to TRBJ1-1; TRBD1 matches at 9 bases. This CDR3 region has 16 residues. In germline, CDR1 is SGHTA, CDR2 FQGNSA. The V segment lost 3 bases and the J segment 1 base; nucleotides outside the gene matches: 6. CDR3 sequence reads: CASSFGQGLRNTEAFF. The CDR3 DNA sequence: TGTGCCAGCAGCTTCGGACAGGGGCTAAGGAACACTGAAGCTTTCTTT.

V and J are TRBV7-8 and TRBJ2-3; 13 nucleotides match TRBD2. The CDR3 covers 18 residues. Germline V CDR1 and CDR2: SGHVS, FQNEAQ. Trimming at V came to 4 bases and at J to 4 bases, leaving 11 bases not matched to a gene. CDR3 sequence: CASSSNPLAGGPADTQYF. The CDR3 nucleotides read TGTGCCAGCAGCTCCAACCCACTAGCGGGGGGGCCCGCAGATACGCAGTATTTT.